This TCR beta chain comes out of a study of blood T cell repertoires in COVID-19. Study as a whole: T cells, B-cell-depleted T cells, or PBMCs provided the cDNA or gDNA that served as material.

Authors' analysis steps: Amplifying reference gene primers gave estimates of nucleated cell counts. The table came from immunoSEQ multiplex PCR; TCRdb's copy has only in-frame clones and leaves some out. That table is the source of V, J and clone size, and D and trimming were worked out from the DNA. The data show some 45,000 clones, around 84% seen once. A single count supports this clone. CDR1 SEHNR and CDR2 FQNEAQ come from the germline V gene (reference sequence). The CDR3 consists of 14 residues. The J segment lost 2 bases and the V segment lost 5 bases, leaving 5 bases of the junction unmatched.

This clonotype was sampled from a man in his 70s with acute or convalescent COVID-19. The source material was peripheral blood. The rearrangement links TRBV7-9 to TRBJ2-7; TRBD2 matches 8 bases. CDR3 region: CASSPRTSPYEQYF. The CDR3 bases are TGTGCCAGCAGCCCCAGGACTAGCCCCTACGAGCAGTACTTC.